This paragraph reports one T cell receptor (beta chain). The data originate from a study of shared clonotypes between healthy human individuals. The V end was cut by 3 bases, the J end by 3 bases, with 14 bases between. The CDR3 runs 16 residues. Germline V gene data show CDR1 as MNHEY and CDR2 as SMNVEV (reference sequence). Assay: immunoSEQ multiplex PCR; the TCRdb copy retains only in-frame clones and omits some. Among roughly 170,000 clones, approximately 61% were seen once, and the ten largest hold more than 9%. The chain employs TRBV27 and TRBJ1-4, with TRBD1 as a possible D gene (5 bases). The sequence was obtained from a man under 40 in good health. Sequenced material: memory CD4+ T cells sorted from blood. Subset indicated: CD45RA-negative fraction. CDR3 sequence: CASSLRGGAANEKLFF. For the CDR3, the DNA is TGTGCCAGCAGTTTGAGGGGTGGGGCGGCTAATGAAAAACTGTTTTTT.